The 11 T cell receptor beta chains presented below share a single source sample, sequenced in a study of identical twins (dated by TCRdb to the mid-2010s). Receptor libraries were prepared by 5' RACE. Sequencer: Illumina HiSeq 2000. Clones were called with MiXCR by TCRdb after fastp trimmed the public reads at Q25, and only in-frame beta chains were retained. CDR3 protein duplicates are merged, each entry listing the most common genes and DNA. This sample holds more than 1.5 million distinct CDR3 sequences; under 35% were observed only once. The top ten clonotypes cover 0.25% to 0.3% of the sample. The specimen sequenced was cord blood. Receptors were obtained from a newborn girl in good health.

The chain uses TRBV20-1 and TRBJ2-3, with D maybe TRBD2 (5 bases). V shed 1 base and J shed 2 bases, with 10 bases lying between them. The CDR3 loop spans 14 amino acids. Germline CDR1 and CDR2: DFQATT and SNEGSKA (reference sequence). In DNA, the CDR3 is TGCAGTGCTAGAGCGGGGATCGCCACAGATACGCAGTATTTT. Protein: CSARAGIATDTQYF.

V is TRBV5-1 and J is TRBJ2-7, with TRBD1 identical over 7 bases. There are 16 residues in the CDR3. The V and J ends lost 4 bases and 7 bases, in that order; junction bases with no gene match: 17. Looked up from germline, CDR1 is SGHRS and CDR2 is YFSETQ. CDR3 loop: CASSRQTGPPYNEQYF. The CDR3, as DNA: TGCGCCAGCAGCAGGCAGACAGGGCCTCCTTACAATGAGCAGTACTTC.

The chain links TRBV7-6 to TRBJ1-6; D is ambiguous. The CDR3 has 15 amino acids. Germline V CDR1 and CDR2: SGHVS, FNYEAQ. The V and J ends lost 0 bases and 6 bases respectively, with 9 bases between them. CDR3 sequence reads: CASSLARSPNSPLHF. In DNA, the CDR3 is TGTGCCAGCAGCTTAGCGCGGTCGCCTAATTCACCCCTCCACTTT.

This clonotype was seen at least ten times. The chain joins TRBV6-1 to TRBJ2-1; TRBD2 matches at 8 bases. CDR3 length equals 16 residues. CDR1 and CDR2 from the germline V gene are MNHNS and SASEGT. With V trimmed by 0 bases and J by 4 bases, 5 bases remained unmatched. The CDR3 reads CASSEASGRRYNEQFF. The CDR3 coding sequence is TGTGCCAGCAGTGAAGCCAGCGGGAGAAGGTACAATGAGCAGTTCTTC.

V usage is TRBV20-1 and J usage is TRBJ2-5, with 8 bases aligning to TRBD1. The J call may be in error: the DNA end matches TRBJ2-7 better. Germline V gives CDR1 DFQATT, CDR2 SNEGSKA (reference sequence). The CDR3 totals 13 residues. The CDR3: CSARRTGRHEQYF. The CDR3 DNA reads TGCAGTGCGAGACGGACAGGGAGACACGAGCAGTACTTC.

The V gene is TRBV5-4, the J gene TRBJ2-6; D is ambiguous. This CDR3 has 15 residues. V lost 5 bases and J 0 bases, leaving 9 bases between the germline ends. CDR1 SGHNT and CDR2 YYREEE come from the germline V gene (reference sequence). The CDR3 spells CASRKFPSGANVLTF. The DNA of the CDR3 is TGTGCCAGCAGGAAGTTTCCCTCTGGGGCCAACGTCCTGACTTTC.

This clonotype came up a few times. This chain links TRBV20-1 with TRBJ2-2; TRBD2 matches 11 bases. The CDR3 is 17 amino acids. The V gene's germline CDR1 is DFQATT and CDR2 SNEGSKA (reference sequence). V was clipped by 5 bases and J by 2 bases; unmatched bases: 10. The CDR3 is CSASQLAGVPNTGELFF. The CDR3 DNA sequence: TGCAGTGCTTCCCAACTAGCGGGAGTCCCAAACACCGGGGAGCTGTTTTTT.

This clonotype appeared a few times. The rearrangement joins TRBV6-5 to TRBJ2-7; 8 bases are shared with TRBD2. There are 16 residues in the CDR3. J gave up 0 bases and V 0 bases, and 4 bases lay outside the gene matches. Germline V gene data show CDR1 as MNHEY and CDR2 as SVGAGI. DNA for the CDR3: TGTGCCAGCAGTTACTCGAGCGGGAGAGGCTCCTACGAGCAGTACTTC. It codes for CASSYSSGRGSYEQYF.

A few counts support this clonotype. This rearrangement joins TRBV27 to TRBJ2-7; 9 bases fit TRBD1. Unmatched junction bases numbered 3, after V lost 7 bases and J lost 5 bases. The CDR3 sequence is 12 residues long. CDR1 MNHEY and CDR2 SMNVEV come from the germline V gene (reference sequence). The DNA for the CDR3 is TGTGCCAGCACCACAGGGGGCCACGAGCAGTACTTC. This codes for CASTTGGHEQYF.

This chain links TRBV18 with TRBJ1-6; TRBD1 might be the D (5 bases). V was pared by 2 bases and J by 11 bases, with 10 bases between. The germline V gene encodes CDR1 KGHSH and CDR2 LQKENI. This CDR3 has 13 residues. Written as DNA, the CDR3 is TGTGCCAGCTCACCATGGACAAACCCACCCCTCCACTTT. It is translated as CASSPWTNPPLHF.

The chain has TRBV6-1 and TRBJ2-3, with 7 positions matching TRBD2. The germline gives CDR1 MNHNS, CDR2 SASEGT. J was trimmed by 6 bases and V by 6 bases; bases with no gene match: 18. The CDR3 sequence is 17 residues long. The DNA of the CDR3 is TGTGCCAGCAGCCCCCCTGACTGGGAGGGCCCGGTTGATACGCAGTATTTT. Protein sequence: CASSPPDWEGPVDTQYF.